This T cell receptor beta chain derives from a study of T cell responses to AZD1222 COVID-19 vaccine. Note on this clone: The antigen is not known.

The study, taken as a whole, reports: Variant regions that are unmutated are reportedly the target of nearly half of spike-specific TCRs. Clonal diversity was possibly underestimated; the donors were predominantly white British and more often female.

Method: immunoSEQ multiplex PCR; TCRdb's copy keeps in-frame clones and lacks some. The table has about 130,000 clones, around 90% seen once. The receptor comes from an adult in good health. Sample: peripheral blood, taken on day 0 of AZD1222 vaccination.

The CDR3 DNA is TGTGCCAGCAGCCAAAAGTCACCCCTCCACTTT. It codes for CASSQKSPLHF. The J gene is TRBJ1-6, the V gene TRBV11-3; unclear D gene. Germline assignment: CDR1 SGHNT and CDR2 YENEEA. The CDR3 sequence is 11 residues long. V lost 5 bases and J 10 bases, leaving 6 bases between the germline ends.